Listed below are T cell receptor beta chains from one sample, sequenced in a study of cytomegalovirus exposure and HLA in healthy donors. The repertoire was sequenced with immunoSEQ multiplex PCR; TCRdb's copy has only in-frame clones and lacks some. This table has some 120,000 clones, about 73% appearing once. The specimen was PBMCs. Source of these receptors: a woman aged 35 to 49 in good health and CMV-seropositive. The CDR3 runs from the conserved cysteine through the conserved F or W. Each record gives: D gene, J gene, V gene, clone size, CDR3 DNA, CDR3 protein. D genes are given only for firm matches. Part of the rows lack a size; the others show once, few, many or a class for expanded clones.

. TRBJ1-1 TRBV19 . TGTGCCAGTAGTAGGAACAGGGCGCCGACTGAAGCTTTCTTT CASSRNRAPTEAFF
TRBD2 TRBJ2-3 TRBV9 . TGTGCCAGCAGCGTAAGCGGGGGCCTCCCAGATACGCAGTATTTT CASSVSGGLPDTQYF
TRBD1 TRBJ2-7 TRBV5-4 . TGCGCCAGCAGCCAAGGACAGGGAAGGTACGAGCAGTACTTC CASSQGQGRYEQYF
. TRBJ1-1 TRBV19 . TGTGCCAGTAGTTACAGGAGGGCCCTCATAAACAAGAACACTGAAGCTTTCTTT CASSYRRALINKNTEAFF
TRBD1 TRBJ2-1 TRBV19 . TGTGCCAGTACGATGCGGACAGGGCGTTACAATGAGCAGTTCTTC CASTMRTGRYNEQFF
TRBD2 TRBJ2-5 TRBV5-1 . TGCGCCAGCAGCTTGGGACCAGCGGGAGGGGGAGAGACCCAGTACTTC CASSLGPAGGGETQYF
. TRBJ1-5 TRBV2 once TGTGCCAGCAGCAAAAAACCCCACCTGGCCGGACAGTATAGCAATCAGCCCCAGCATTTT CASSKKPHLAGQYSNQPQHF
. TRBJ2-3 TRBV19 . TGTGCCAGTAGTACAGCACGCCGGGGATCAGCGACAGATACGCAGTATTTT CASSTARRGSATDTQYF
. TRBJ2-4 TRBV19 . TGTGCCAGTAATTCGCCGGGACTAGCCAAAAACATTCAGTACTTC CASNSPGLAKNIQYF
. TRBJ1-1 TRBV7-3 . TGTGCCAGCAGCCCCGGGGGGGGCGCGGGCACTGAAGCTTTCTTT CASSPGGGAGTEAFF
TRBD2 TRBJ2-7 TRBV4-2 . TGTGCCAGCAGCCAAGAGCCTAGCGGGGGTAGCGAGCAGTACTTC CASSQEPSGGSEQYF
TRBD1 TRBJ1-1 TRBV5-4 . TGTGCCAGCAGCCCGGACAGGGGCCCGGTATGGGGAGCTTTCTTT CASSPDRGPVWGAFF
. TRBJ2-7 TRBV7-9 few TGTGCCAGCAGCTTAGAGGGGCCCTACGAGCAGTACTTC CASSLEGPYEQYF
TRBD2 TRBJ2-7 TRBV5-5 once TGTGCCAGCAGCCTGACTAGCGGGATCTACGAGCAGTACTTC CASSLTSGIYEQYF
. TRBJ2-2 TRBV7-9 . TGTGCCAGCAGCGAACAGGGTAACACCGGGGAGCTGTTTTTT CASSEQGNTGELFF
TRBD2 TRBJ2-3 TRBV10-3 . TGTGCCATCAGTGACCCTACTAGCGGTAGCACAGATACGCAGTATTTT CAISDPTSGSTDTQYF
TRBD2 TRBJ2-5 TRBV10-3 . TGTGCCATCAGTGAGTCGAGTAGCGGGAAGGAGACCCAGTACTTC CAISESSSGKETQYF
TRBD1 TRBJ2-5 TRBV7-3 . TGTGCCAGCAGCTTGGGGACGGGACAGTGGACCCAGTACTTC CASSLGTGQWTQYF
TRBD1 TRBJ1-6 TRBV30 . TGTGCCTGGAGGTCTACAGGGGGCAAGTTTAATTCACCCCTCCACTTT CAWRSTGGKFNSPLHF
. TRBJ1-3 TRBV28 . TGTGCCAGCAGTTTCGTACAGCACCGCTCTGGAAACACCATATATTTT CASSFVQHRSGNTIYF
TRBD1 TRBJ2-7 TRBV18 . TGTGCCAGCTCACCAGGGACAGCCTACGAGCAGTACTTC CASSPGTAYEQYF
TRBD1 TRBJ1-4 TRBV25-1 medium-sized TGTGCCAGCAGTAGGGACAGTGCAACTAATGAAAAACTGTTTTTT CASSRDSATNEKLFF
TRBD1 TRBJ1-2 TRBV7-9 . TGTGCCAGCAGCTTAGCCCGGGACAGTTCGAGTGGCTACACCTTC CASSLARDSSSGYTF